This T cell receptor (beta chain) was captured by sequencing in a study of blood T cells in healthy people across ages. Broader study findings: TCR beta diversity per million T cells fell roughly linearly with age.

V was shortened by 4 bases and J by 6 bases, with 15 bases between the two germline ends. The germline V gene has CDR1 MNHNY and CDR2 SVGAGI (reference sequence). CDR3 length: 14 amino acids. Extraction of total RNA produced a minimum of 5.5 micrograms from each sample. This clonotype was seen a single time. The antigen is undetermined. With a J-beta primer mix and a sample-barcoded 5' primer, a second PCR ran 7 to 11 cycles. Each CDR3 protein is one row after TCRdb ran MiXCR on the 5' RACE reads. The sample holds hundreds of thousands of distinct CDR3 sequences, 55% to 75% seen once. Input material: blood. The V and J genes are TRBV6-6 and TRBJ1-2, with D maybe TRBD1 (5 bases). This clonotype was sampled from a man aged 30 to 45 in good health. The CDR3, as DNA: TGTGCCAGCAGTTCGTTACAGGAGGGGAATGGCTACACCTTC. Amino acid sequence: CASSSLQEGNGYTF.